The 5 T cell receptor beta chains in this list originate from one sample, sequenced in a study of patients and donors after allogeneic stem cell transplantation (dated by TCRdb to about 2020). Library prep was done by RT-PCR. The run used a NextSeq 550. TCRdb applied fastp at Q25 and MiXCR to the public reads, then kept only in-frame beta chains. Here each entry gathers all rows of one CDR3 protein and keeps the most common genes and DNA. The sample data list roughly 880,000 distinct CDR3 sequences, and 18% of these were observed just once. The top ten clones comprise roughly 6% of the sample. The sample comprised blood, either unsorted or a sorted T cell fraction (not recorded which). The receptors come from a human donor who was either an allogeneic HSCT recipient or a stem cell or donor lymphocyte infusion donor (not recorded which). It is not recorded whose cells these are; they may come from a transplant donor.

This chain uses TRBV5-1 with TRBJ1-4; D ambiguous. V lost 4 bases and J 3 bases, leaving 16 bases between the germline ends. The CDR3 sequence is 16 residues long. CDR1 SGHRS and CDR2 YFSETQ come from the germline V gene. The CDR3 DNA reads as TGCGCCAGCAGCAAAAATCCGGGCAATGCTAATGAAAAACTGTTTTTT. It specifies CASSKNPGNANEKLFF.

The gene calls are TRBV6-1 and TRBJ2-1; possible D gene TRBD2, 5 bases. The germline CDR1 and CDR2 sequences are MNHNS and SASEGT. Deletions cut 11 bases from V and 4 bases from J, with 18 bases between. CDR3 length: 14 amino acids. In DNA form, the CDR3 reads TGTGCCGGCAACTGGGCGGGCCTGTACAATGAGCAGTTCTTC. Its protein is CAGNWAGLYNEQFF.

This clonotype has a handful of counts. This sequence joins TRBV7-9 and TRBJ1-2; 7 bases align to TRBD1. CDR1 SEHNR and CDR2 FQNEAQ come from the germline V gene (reference sequence). V lost 8 bases to trimming and J lost 1 base; unmatched junction nucleotides: 10. The CDR3 is 15 residues long. The CDR3 DNA reads as TGTGCCAGCGGACCGGACAGGCTATTTAACTATGGCTACACCTTC. The encoded protein is CASGPDRLFNYGYTF.

This clonotype was detected ten times or more. DNA of the CDR3: TGCAGCGTTGATCTAGCGGGCACCGGGGAGCTGTTTTTT. Protein: CSVDLAGTGELFF. The chain uses TRBV29-1 and TRBJ2-2, with 8 bases that match TRBD2. This CDR3 spans 13 amino acids. Germline loops: CDR1 SQVTM, CDR2 ANQGSEA. With 3 bases clipped from V and 4 bases from J, the junction kept 1 base outside the gene matches.

The table lists this clonotype with a few counts. The chain carries TRBV9 and TRBJ2-1, with 7 bases fitting TRBD2. V shed 4 bases, J shed 4 bases, and the junction held 11 bases outside the gene matches. Germline assignment: CDR1 SGDLS and CDR2 YYNGEE. The CDR3 is made up of 16 amino acids. The CDR3 DNA follows: TGTGCCAGCAGCTCAGGGTCTAGCGGTTCATACAATGAGCAGTTCTTC. It specifies CASSSGSSGSYNEQFF.